A selection of T cell receptor beta chains follows, all from one sample in a study of blood T cell repertoires in COVID-19. The data were produced by immunoSEQ multiplex PCR, yet TCRdb's version contains in-frame clones alone and is incomplete. Of about 190,000 clones listed, approximately 80% are singletons. Sample: peripheral blood. These receptors came from a human donor in a cohort sampled during active COVID-19. Each CDR3 is given with its conserved first and last residue. D genes are given only for firm matches. Clone sizes are given selectively: once, few, many, or a class where the clone is expanded.

d_gene	abundance	v_gene	j_gene	CDR3nt	CDR3aa
NA	NA	TRBV6-1	TRBJ2-1	TGTGCCAGCAGTGAAACCCAGCACCTCTCGACAGGAAGGCTCTATGAGCAGTTCTTC	CASSETQHLSTGRLYEQFF
NA	NA	TRBV9	TRBJ1-2	TGTGCCAGCAGCGTAGGTGGGGCGAACTATGGCTACACCTTC	CASSVGGANYGYTF
NA	NA	TRBV24-1	TRBJ2-1	TGTGCCACCAGTGATTCTCGGAGGGGGCAGTTCTTC	CATSDSRRGQFF
TRBD1	NA	TRBV18	TRBJ2-2	TGTGCCAGCTCACCGGGACAGGGCTGGGAGCTGTTTTTT	CASSPGQGWELFF
NA	NA	TRBV10-3	TRBJ1-1	TGTGCCATCAGTGACCCCCCGACTGGGAACACTGAAGCTTTCTTT	CAISDPPTGNTEAFF
TRBD2	NA	TRBV29-1	TRBJ2-1	TGCAGCGTCCAGACTAGCGGACTCGCGGGTGAGCAGTTCTTC	CSVQTSGLAGEQFF
TRBD2	once	TRBV19	TRBJ2-2	TGTGCCAGTGGGGAGGGAACCGGGGAGCTGTTTTTT	CASGEGTGELFF
TRBD1	NA	TRBV4-1	TRBJ1-5	TGCGCCAGCAGCCTTCTCGGACAGGGAGACCAGCCCCAGCATTTT	CASSLLGQGDQPQHF
NA	NA	TRBV4-2	TRBJ2-2	TGTGCCAGCAGCCAAGGACGGGTGAACACCGGGGAGCTGTTTTTT	CASSQGRVNTGELFF
NA	NA	TRBV10-2	TRBJ1-2	TGCGCCAGCAACCCGACAGAGACTAACTATGGCTACACCTTC	CASNPTETNYGYTF
TRBD1	NA	TRBV5-1	TRBJ1-2	TGCGCCAGCAGCCCAACGGGACAGGTAGATGGCTACACCTTC	CASSPTGQVDGYTF
TRBD1	NA	TRBV19	TRBJ1-5	TGTGCCAGTAGTATCCCTCCCCCGACAGGGCAAGGGTATAGCAATCAGCCCCAGCATTTT	CASSIPPPTGQGYSNQPQHF
NA	NA	TRBV25-1	TRBJ1-1	TGTGCCAGCAGTCCGGAACAGGGCAAGGGGAACACTGAAGCTTTCTTT	CASSPEQGKGNTEAFF
TRBD2	NA	TRBV6-6	TRBJ2-1	TGTGCCAGCAGCCCCCAGCGCGGGAGTTTCGATGAGCAGTTCTTC	CASSPQRGSFDEQFF
TRBD2	NA	TRBV5-1	TRBJ2-1	TGCGCCAGCAGCTTAGCGGGAGGGTTCGGAGAGCAGTTCTTC	CASSLAGGFGEQFF
TRBD1	NA	TRBV2	TRBJ1-2	TGTGCCAGCAGTGACAGGGGGTCTCCGGCTGGCTACACCTTC	CASSDRGSPAGYTF
TRBD2	NA	TRBV11-2	TRBJ2-7	TGTGCCAGCAGGAGACTAGCGGGAGGTTTGTACGAGCAGTACTTC	CASRRLAGGLYEQYF
TRBD1	NA	TRBV5-1	TRBJ2-7	TGCGCCAGCAGCGGACAGGGCTACGAGCAGTACTTC	CASSGQGYEQYF
NA	NA	TRBV2	TRBJ1-2	TGTGCCAGCAGCGACGGACAGAGTGATTATGGCTACACCTTC	CASSDGQSDYGYTF
NA	NA	TRBV7-9	TRBJ2-2	TGTGCCAGCAGCTTATCAGGGACCGGGGAGCTGTTTTTT	CASSLSGTGELFF
NA	NA	TRBV13	TRBJ2-3	TGTGCCAGCAGCTTGTCCCCGCAGGTTGACACAGATACGCAGTATTTT	CASSLSPQVDTDTQYF
NA	NA	TRBV7-2	TRBJ2-3	TGTGCCAGCAGCGAACAGGGCCCACTTGATACGCAGTATTTT	CASSEQGPLDTQYF
NA	NA	TRBV11-2	TRBJ1-3	TGTGCCAGCAGCTTTGGGGAGTCTGGAAACACCATATATTTT	CASSFGESGNTIYF